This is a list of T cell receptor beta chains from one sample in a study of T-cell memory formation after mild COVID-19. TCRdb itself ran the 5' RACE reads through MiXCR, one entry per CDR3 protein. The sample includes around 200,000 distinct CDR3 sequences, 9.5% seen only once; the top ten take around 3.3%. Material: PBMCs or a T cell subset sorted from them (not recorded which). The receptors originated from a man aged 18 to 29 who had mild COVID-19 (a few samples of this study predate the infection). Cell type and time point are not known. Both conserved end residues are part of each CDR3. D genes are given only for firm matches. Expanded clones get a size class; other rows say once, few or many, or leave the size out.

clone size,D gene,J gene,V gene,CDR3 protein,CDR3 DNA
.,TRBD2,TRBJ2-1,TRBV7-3,CASSLRGGLAGAYNEQFF,TGTGCCAGCAGCTTAAGGGGCGGACTAGCGGGGGCTTACAATGAGCAGTTCTTC
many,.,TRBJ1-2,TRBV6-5,CASSDGQPYGYTF,TGTGCCAGCAGTGATGGACAGCCGTATGGCTACACCTTC
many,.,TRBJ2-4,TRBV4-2,CASSQGSIQYF,TGTGCCAGCAGCCAAGGGAGCATTCAGTACTTC
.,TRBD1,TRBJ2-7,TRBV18,CASSPLVHGRDRSYEQYF,TGTGCCAGCTCACCCTTAGTCCATGGCCGGGACAGATCCTACGAGCAGTACTTC
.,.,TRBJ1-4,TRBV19,CASSPPGPTTNEKLFF,TGTGCCAGTAGTCCACCCGGACCGACAACTAATGAAAAACTGTTTTTT
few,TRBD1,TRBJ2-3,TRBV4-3,CASSRELGQGPYTQYF,TGCGCCAGCAGCCGGGAACTCGGACAGGGACCCTATACGCAGTATTTT
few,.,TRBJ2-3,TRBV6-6,CASSYPLGTKTDTQYF,TGTGCCAGCAGCTACCCCCTCGGGACAAAAACAGATACGCAGTATTTT
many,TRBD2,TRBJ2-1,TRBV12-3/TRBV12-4,CASRSGTSGANEQFF,TGTGCCAGCAGGTCCGGGACTAGCGGGGCCAATGAGCAGTTCTTC
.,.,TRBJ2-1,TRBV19,CASSKGGDYNEQFF,TGTGCCAGTAGTAAAGGGGGTGACTACAATGAGCAGTTCTTC
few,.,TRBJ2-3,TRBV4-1,CASSQLQASTDTQYF,TGCGCCAGCAGCCAACTACAGGCTAGCACAGATACGCAGTATTTT
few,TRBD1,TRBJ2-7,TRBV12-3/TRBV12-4,CASSPTPGQGSYEQYF,TGTGCCAGCAGTCCCACCCCGGGACAGGGATCCTACGAGCAGTACTTC
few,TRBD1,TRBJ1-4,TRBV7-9,CASSPETGGGEKLFF,TGTGCCAGCAGCCCAGAGACAGGGGGTGGTGAAAAACTGTTTTTT
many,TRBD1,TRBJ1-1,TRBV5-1,CASSRQGNTEAFF,TGCGCCAGCAGCCGACAGGGAAACACTGAAGCTTTCTTT
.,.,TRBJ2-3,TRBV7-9,CASRNRAVDTQYF,TGTGCCAGCAGGAACAGGGCGGTAGATACGCAGTATTTT
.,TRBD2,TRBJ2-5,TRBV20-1,CSASRDSGVETQYF,TGCAGTGCTAGTCGGGATAGCGGGGTCGAGACCCAGTACTTC
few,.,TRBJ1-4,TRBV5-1,CASSQNKGGKLFF,TGCGCCAGCAGCCAGAATAAGGGGGGAAAACTGTTTTTT
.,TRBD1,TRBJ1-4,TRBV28,CASTRTGWDEKLFF,TGTGCCAGCACCCGGACAGGATGGGATGAAAAACTGTTTTTT